What follows are 5 T cell receptor beta chains derived from one specimen sequenced in a study of molecular identifiers for immune sequencing clone quantification. MiXCR, run by TCRdb on the PCR reads, gives a single entry per CDR3 protein. The sample consists of approximately 35,000 distinct CDR3 sequences, about 18% of them appearing once. Input material: naive CD8+ T cells from blood, with Jurkat cell RNA spiked in. Specified subset: FACS-sorted CD8+CD4-CCR7+CD45RA+ naive T cells. These receptors were collected from a human donor in good health. Some libraries in this study had Jurkat cell RNA spiked in.

This clonotype was observed a single time. A single base separates this from a much larger clone, so it may be a read error. This chain links TRBV27 with TRBJ2-5; D gene unclear. There are 14 residues in the CDR3. Trimming took 8 bases from V and 4 from J, leaving 17 bases between them. From germline, CDR1 is MNHEY and CDR2 SMNVEV (reference sequence). CDR3 bases: TGTGCCAGCGGCCCGGGCGGCCAGTTAGAGACCCAGTACTTC. This codes for CASGPGGQLETQYF.

This clonotype has only a few counts. V is TRBV30 and J is TRBJ2-2, with 8 bases that match TRBD1. Germline V lookup: CDR1 GTSNPN, CDR2 SVGIG (reference sequence). With V trimmed by 4 bases and J by 6 bases, 4 bases remained unmatched. This CDR3 region has 13 residues. DNA for the CDR3: TGTGCCTGGACGGACAGGGCCTCCGGGGAGCTGTTTTTT. Translated, it gives CAWTDRASGELFF.

This clonotype has ten or more counts. The chain has TRBV29-1 and TRBJ2-3; D gene ambiguous. The CDR3 covers 13 residues. Trimming stripped 4 bases from V and 3 bases from J, with 11 bases between. Germline V lookup: CDR1 SQVTM, CDR2 ANQGSEA. CDR3 residues: CSVVVGPTDTQYF. The CDR3 coding sequence is TGCAGCGTTGTGGTGGGTCCAACAGATACGCAGTATTTT.

This clonotype occurred many times. The J gene is TRBJ2-1, the V gene TRBV5-5, with D unclear. The CDR3 is made up of 15 amino acids. Germline-derived CDR1 and CDR2 are SGHKS and YYEKEE (reference sequence). V was trimmed by 4 bases and J by 2 bases, leaving 13 bases between them. Here the CDR3 DNA reads TGTGCCAGCAGCCCTAGGGCGTGGCCCTACAATGAGCAGTTCTTC. Translating gives CASSPRAWPYNEQFF.

V gene TRBV7-6 combines with J gene TRBJ2-7; 9 positions agree with TRBD1. V shed 5 bases and J 6 bases; nucleotides not matched to a gene: 14. CDR3 length equals 16 residues. Looked up from germline, CDR1 is SGHVS and CDR2 is FNYEAQ. CDR3 in DNA: TGTGCCAGCAGCAGAAAAACCGGGACAGGGCCGTCCGAGCAGTACTTC. Protein: CASSRKTGTGPSEQYF.